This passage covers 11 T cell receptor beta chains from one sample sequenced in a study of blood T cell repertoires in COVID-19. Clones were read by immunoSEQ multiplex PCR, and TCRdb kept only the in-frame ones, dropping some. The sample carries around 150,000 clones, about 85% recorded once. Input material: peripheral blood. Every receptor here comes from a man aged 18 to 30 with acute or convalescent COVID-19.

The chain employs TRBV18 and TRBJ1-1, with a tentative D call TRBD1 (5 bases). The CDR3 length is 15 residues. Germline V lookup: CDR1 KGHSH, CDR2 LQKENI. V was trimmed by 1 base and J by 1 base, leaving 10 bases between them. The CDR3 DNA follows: TGTGCCAGCTCACCACAGGGGCGATCGAACACTGAAGCTTTCTTT. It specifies CASSPQGRSNTEAFF.

The DNA of the CDR3 is TGTGCCAGCAGCTTAACCCAGGGCTATGGCTACACCTTC. It translates to CASSLTQGYGYTF. This chain links TRBV7-8 with TRBJ1-2; a weak D match, TRBD1 (5 bases). Deletions cut 2 bases from V and 4 bases from J, with 8 bases between. Germline values: CDR1 SGHVS, CDR2 FQNEAQ. The CDR3 totals 13 residues.

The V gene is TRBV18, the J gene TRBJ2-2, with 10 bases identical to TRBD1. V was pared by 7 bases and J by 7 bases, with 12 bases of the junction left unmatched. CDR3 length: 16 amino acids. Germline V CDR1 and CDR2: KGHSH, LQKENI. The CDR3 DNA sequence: TGTGCCAGCTTCACCCTGGGACAGGGGTTCGGCGGGGAGCTGTTTTTT. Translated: CASFTLGQGFGGELFF.

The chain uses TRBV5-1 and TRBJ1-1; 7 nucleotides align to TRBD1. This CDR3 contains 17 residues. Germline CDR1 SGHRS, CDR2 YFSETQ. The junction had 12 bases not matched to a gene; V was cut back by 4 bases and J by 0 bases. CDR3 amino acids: CASSVQGTLEVNTEAFF. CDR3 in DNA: TGCGCCAGCAGCGTACAGGGGACCTTGGAGGTGAACACTGAAGCTTTCTTT.

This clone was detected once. The CDR3 DNA is TGTGCCAGCAGCGGAGGGACATTGTATCAAGAGACCCAGTACTTC. Its protein is CASSGGTLYQETQYF. The rearrangement links TRBV9 to TRBJ2-5; maybe TRBD1 (6 bases). CDR1 and CDR2 from the germline V gene are SGDLS and YYNGEE. The V and J ends lost 3 bases and 2 bases respectively, with 14 bases between them. The CDR3 length is 15 residues.

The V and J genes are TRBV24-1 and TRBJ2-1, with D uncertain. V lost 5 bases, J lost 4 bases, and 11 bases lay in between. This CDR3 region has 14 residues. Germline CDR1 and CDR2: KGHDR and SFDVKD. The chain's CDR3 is CATSATRGYNEQFF. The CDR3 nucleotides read TGTGCCACCAGTGCCACAAGAGGATACAATGAGCAGTTCTTC.

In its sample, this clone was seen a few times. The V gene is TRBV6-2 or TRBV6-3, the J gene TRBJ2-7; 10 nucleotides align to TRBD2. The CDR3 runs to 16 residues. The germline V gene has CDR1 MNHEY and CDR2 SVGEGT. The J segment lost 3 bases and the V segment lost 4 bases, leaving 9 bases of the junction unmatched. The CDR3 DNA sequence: TGTGCCAGCAGTTTCATACGGACTAGCGGACTCTACGAGCAGTACTTC. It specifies CASSFIRTSGLYEQYF.

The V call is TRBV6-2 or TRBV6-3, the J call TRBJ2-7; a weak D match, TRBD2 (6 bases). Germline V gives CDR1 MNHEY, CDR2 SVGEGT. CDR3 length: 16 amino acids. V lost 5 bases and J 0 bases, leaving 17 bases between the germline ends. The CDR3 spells CASSARDFPFSYEQYF. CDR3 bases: TGTGCCAGCAGTGCGCGGGACTTCCCGTTCTCCTACGAGCAGTACTTC.

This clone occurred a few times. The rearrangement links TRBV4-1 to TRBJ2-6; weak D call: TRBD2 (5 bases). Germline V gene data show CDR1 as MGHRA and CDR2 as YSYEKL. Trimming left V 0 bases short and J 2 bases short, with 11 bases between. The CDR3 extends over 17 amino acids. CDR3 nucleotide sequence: TGCGCCAGCAGCCAAGAGGAGGCAATTGCTGGGGCCAACGTCCTGACTTTC. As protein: CASSQEEAIAGANVLTF.

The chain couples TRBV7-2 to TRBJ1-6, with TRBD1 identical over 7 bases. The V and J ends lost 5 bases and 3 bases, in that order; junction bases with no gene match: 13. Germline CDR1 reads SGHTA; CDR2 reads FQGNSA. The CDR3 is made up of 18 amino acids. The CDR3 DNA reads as TGTGCCAGCAGCAAGGGACAGCCTAATCCCTTCTATAATTCACCCCTCCACTTT. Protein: CASSKGQPNPFYNSPLHF.

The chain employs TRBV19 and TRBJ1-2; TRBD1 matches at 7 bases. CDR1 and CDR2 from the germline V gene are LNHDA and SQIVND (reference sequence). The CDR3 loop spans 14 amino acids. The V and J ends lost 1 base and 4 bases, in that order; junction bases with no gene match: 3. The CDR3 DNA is TGTGCCAGTAGTATAGGGGACAGATCCTATGGCTACACCTTC. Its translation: CASSIGDRSYGYTF. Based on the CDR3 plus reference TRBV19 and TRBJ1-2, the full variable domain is DGGITQSPKYLFRKEGQNVTLSCEQNLNHDAMYWYRQDPGQGLRLIYYSQIVNDFQKGDIAEGYSVSREKKESFPLTVTSAQKNPTAFYLCASSIGDRSYGYTFGSGTRLTVV.